These 23 T cell receptor beta chains originate from one sample sequenced in a study of blood T cell repertoires in COVID-19. TCRdb keeps only in-frame clones here, not all; method: immunoSEQ multiplex PCR. The data hold about 200,000 clones, with 79% observed a single time. Sequencing was performed on peripheral blood. The receptors were sampled from a woman in her forties with COVID-19, enrolled during active disease.

The chain carries TRBV3-1 (or the pseudogene TRBV3-2) and TRBJ2-6; perhaps TRBD1 as D (5 bases). The CDR3 extends over 14 amino acids. Trimming cost V 4 bases and J 8 bases, with 12 bases left between them. Germline CDR1 reads LGHDT; CDR2 reads YNNKEL (reference sequence). CDR3 in amino acids: CASSLRQTSNVLTF. The CDR3 region has the DNA TGTGCCAGCAGCCTAAGACAGACTTCCAACGTCCTGACTTTC.

This clone was counted many times. The chain couples TRBV18 to TRBJ1-6; the match to TRBD1 covers 10 bases. V was pared by 1 base and J by 7 bases, with 7 bases of the junction left unmatched. Germline lookup yields CDR1 KGHSH and CDR2 LQKENI. The CDR3 is 17 residues long. Written as DNA, the CDR3 is TGTGCCAGCTCACCACGTCCCGGGACAGGGGACAATTCACCCCTCCACTTT. It specifies CASSPRPGTGDNSPLHF.

DNA of the CDR3: TGTGCCAGCCTAGCGGGAACCGGGGAGCTGTTTTTT. As protein: CASLAGTGELFF. This rearrangement joins TRBV5-4 to TRBJ2-2; 9 nucleotides line up with TRBD2. Trimming at V came to 7 bases and at J to 5 bases, leaving 0 bases not matched to a gene. The CDR3 contains 12 residues. CDR1 and CDR2 (germline): SGHNT, YYREEE (reference sequence).

The genes are TRBV9 and TRBJ2-4; 9 nucleotides match TRBD1. V trimming: 3 bases; J trimming: 12 bases; junction bases outside the gene matches: 7. This CDR3 has 13 residues. Germline values: CDR1 SGDLS, CDR2 YYNGEE. The CDR3 DNA sequence: TGTGCCAGCAGCGAGGGCCCACAGGGGGCTCAGTACTTC. Protein: CASSEGPQGAQYF.

The rearrangement links TRBV18 to TRBJ2-1; 8 nucleotides line up with TRBD2. Trimming took 6 bases from V and 8 from J; bases not matched to a gene: 9. The germline gives CDR1 KGHSH, CDR2 LQKENI. This CDR3 is built from 14 residues. CDR3: CASSRGGTEDEQFF. The CDR3 DNA is TGTGCCAGCTCTCGGGGGGGGACCGAGGATGAGCAGTTCTTC.

This chain joins TRBV18 and TRBJ2-5; 14 nucleotides match TRBD2. This CDR3 is built from 16 residues. Germline V gene sequence: CDR1 KGHSH, CDR2 LQKENI. V was pared by 6 bases and J by 4 bases, with 7 bases of the junction left unmatched. This CDR3 is CASSPPGTSGGETQYF. The CDR3 DNA follows: TGTGCCAGCTCCCCCCCAGGGACTAGCGGGGGAGAGACCCAGTACTTC. The full variable domain, its missing parts supplied by reference TRBV18 and TRBJ2-5, is NAGVMQNPRHLVRRRGQEARLRCSPMKGHSHVYWYRQLPEEGLKFMVYLQKENIIDESGMPKERFSAEFPKEGPSILRIQQVVRGDSAAYFCASSPPGTSGGETQYFGPGTRLLVL.

This clone has only one observation. The chain links TRBV18 to TRBJ1-1, with D perhaps matching TRBD1 (5 bases). This CDR3 contains 15 residues. Looked up from germline, CDR1 is KGHSH and CDR2 is LQKENI. The V end was cut by 0 bases, the J end by 1 base, with 9 bases between. CDR3 bases: TGTGCCAGCTCACCACCGGCAGGGTCGAACACTGAAGCTTTCTTT. As protein: CASSPPAGSNTEAFF.

This clone was seen a single time. The chain recombines TRBV5-1 with TRBJ2-1; perhaps TRBD1 as D (6 bases). Per germline, CDR1 SGHRS and CDR2 YFSETQ. Trimming took off 0 bases at V and 0 bases at J, with 13 bases between the two ends. The CDR3 spans 17 residues. The CDR3 reads CASSLDGQGISYNEQFF. In DNA, the CDR3 is TGCGCCAGCAGCTTGGACGGGCAGGGGATCTCCTACAATGAGCAGTTCTTC.

The chain is built from TRBV3-1 (or the pseudogene TRBV3-2) and TRBJ2-2; TRBD2 matches at 10 bases. The CDR3 contains 17 residues. Trimming cost V 6 bases and J 6 bases; bases outside gene matches: 13. Germline CDR1 is LGHDT and CDR2 is YNNKEL (reference sequence). The CDR3 DNA follows: TGTGCCAGCAGGAGACCCCCCACAGCGGGGGGGTCCGGGGAGCTGTTTTTT. The encoded protein is CASRRPPTAGGSGELFF.

The V call is TRBV24-1, the J call TRBJ1-1; perhaps TRBD1 as D (6 bases). V was pared by 4 bases and J by 4 bases, with 9 bases between. This CDR3 has 13 amino acids. In germline, CDR1 is KGHDR, CDR2 SFDVKD. The CDR3 protein is CATSDTTGTEAFF. The CDR3 DNA follows: TGTGCCACCAGTGACACGACAGGCACTGAAGCTTTCTTT.

The chain joins TRBV2 to TRBJ1-3, with TRBD1 as a possible D gene (6 bases). The CDR3 totals 16 residues. Looked up from germline, CDR1 is SNHLY and CDR2 is FYNNEI. Between the trimmed V and J ends, which lost 4 bases and 15 bases, there was a span of 28 bases. Here the CDR3 reads CASSGGSGAQGSGEYF. The CDR3, as DNA: TGTGCCAGCAGTGGAGGGTCAGGGGCCCAAGGGTCCGGAGAATATTTT.

This sequence joins TRBV10-3 and TRBJ1-1; TRBD1 matches 9 bases. This CDR3 is 16 amino acids long. Trimming at V came to 8 bases and at J to 1 base, leaving 11 bases not matched to a gene. Germline V gene data show CDR1 as ENHRY and CDR2 as SYGVKD. The CDR3 reads CAIRTRGQGSNTEAFF. CDR3 sequence (DNA): TGTGCCATCCGCACTAGGGGACAGGGTTCGAACACTGAAGCTTTCTTT.

This chain connects TRBV6-6 to TRBJ1-1, with TRBD1 as a possible D gene (5 bases). Germline assignment: CDR1 MNHNY and CDR2 SVGAGI (reference sequence). Trimming pared 2 bases from V and 3 bases from J, leaving 10 bases between. This CDR3 has 14 amino acids. As DNA, the CDR3 is TGTGCCAGCAGTTACGGAGGAGGGGACACTGAAGCTTTCTTT. Translated: CASSYGGGDTEAFF.

The DNA of the CDR3 is TGTGCCAGCAGCATACCAGGGATAACAAAAAACATTCAGTACTTC. Protein: CASSIPGITKNIQYF. The gene calls are TRBV5-5 and TRBJ2-4, with a possible D match to TRBD1 (5 bases). Germline V CDR1 and CDR2: SGHKS, YYEKEE (reference sequence). Trimming removed 4 bases from V and 4 bases from J, with 15 bases in between. The CDR3 is 15 residues long.

The chain uses TRBV5-1 and TRBJ1-5, with D perhaps TRBD1 (6 bases). V gave up 3 bases and J gave up 7 bases, with 11 bases separating them. The germline CDR1 and CDR2 sequences are SGHRS and YFSETQ. The CDR3 consists of 13 residues. The CDR3 DNA is TGCGCCAGCAGCTCCCAAACAGGGCAGCCCCAGCATTTT. It specifies CASSSQTGQPQHF.

The V and J genes are TRBV15 and TRBJ1-3; TRBD1 might be the D (6 bases). Germline CDR1 is LNHNV and CDR2 is YYDKDF (reference sequence). The CDR3 is 16 residues long. V was pared by 0 bases and J by 2 bases, with 11 bases between. The CDR3, as DNA: TGTGCCACCAGCAGAGAGGGACACTTTACTGGAAACACCATATATTTT. It yields the protein CATSREGHFTGNTIYF. The variable domain in full, completed from reference TRBV15 and TRBJ1-3, reads DAMVIQNPRYQVTQFGKPVTLSCSQTLNHNVMYWYQQKSSQAPKLLFHYYDKDFNNEADTPDNFQSRRPNTSFCFLDIRSPGLGDTAMYLCATSREGHFTGNTIYFGEGSWLTVV.

The chain employs TRBV7-7 and TRBJ2-5; a weak D match, TRBD1 (5 bases). The germline V and J ends were trimmed by 5 bases and 1 base, with 14 bases remaining between them. The CDR3 runs to 15 residues. The V gene's germline CDR1 is SSHAT and CDR2 FNYEAQ (reference sequence). The CDR3 region is CASSPGQGVQETQYF. CDR3 coding DNA: TGTGCCAGCAGCCCAGGGCAAGGGGTCCAAGAGACCCAGTACTTC. Supplemented by reference TRBV7-7 and TRBJ2-5, the full variable domain reads GAGVSQSPRYKVTKRGQDVTLRCDPISSHATLYWYQQALGQGPEFLTYFNYEAQPDKSGLPSDRFSAERPEGSISTLTIQRTEQRDSAMYRCASSPGQGVQETQYFGPGTRLLVL.

V usage is TRBV6-1 and J usage is TRBJ1-1, with 7 bases lining up with TRBD1. The CDR3 consists of 17 residues. Germline CDR1 and CDR2: MNHNS and SASEGT. The V segment lost 4 bases and the J segment 1 base; nucleotides outside the gene matches: 12. The DNA for the CDR3 is TGTGCCAGCAGTGGGCGGCCTTTAGGGGGCGCGAACACTGAAGCTTTCTTT. Translated, it gives CASSGRPLGGANTEAFF.

The chain carries TRBV7-6 and TRBJ2-5; 14 bases are shared with TRBD2. With V trimmed by 5 bases and J by 2 bases, 10 bases remained unmatched. CDR1 and CDR2 from the germline V gene are SGHVS and FNYEAQ. The CDR3 extends over 18 amino acids. The CDR3 protein is CASSKRLAGGPRQETQYF. CDR3 DNA: TGTGCCAGCAGCAAAAGACTAGCGGGAGGGCCGCGGCAAGAGACCCAGTACTTC.

The V gene is TRBV4-2, the J gene TRBJ2-1; 7 nucleotides match TRBD2. The CDR3 is made up of 17 amino acids. Trimming removed 0 bases from V and 4 bases from J; junction bases left unmatched: 9. CDR1 is LGHNA and CDR2 is YNFKEQ in the germline V gene. The chain's CDR3 is CASSQDPGGGAYNEQFF. In nucleotides, the CDR3 is TGTGCCAGCAGCCAAGATCCGGGGGGAGGGGCTTACAATGAGCAGTTCTTC.

This clone came up a few times. The chain employs TRBV2 and TRBJ1-4; TRBD1 agrees at 10 bases. CDR3 size: 15 residues. Unmatched junction bases numbered 4, after V lost 2 bases and J lost 7 bases. Germline CDR1 reads SNHLY; CDR2 reads FYNNEI. The CDR3 DNA is TGTGCCAGCAGTGAAACGGGACAGGGGTTTGAAAAACTGTTTTTT. Protein sequence: CASSETGQGFEKLFF.

This clone was seen a handful of times. The same CDR3 arises from other DNA sequences in this sample as well. The chain uses TRBV5-1 and TRBJ1-3; D call uncertain. The V and J ends lost 0 bases and 2 bases respectively, with 6 bases between them. Germline V gene data show CDR1 as SGHRS and CDR2 as YFSETQ. The CDR3 has 14 residues. CDR3 sequence: CASSLGTAGNTIYF. CDR3 in DNA: TGCGCCAGCAGCTTGGGAACTGCTGGAAACACCATATATTTT. Together with reference TRBV5-1 and TRBJ1-3, the CDR3 gives the full variable domain: KAGVTQTPRYLIKTRGQQVTLSCSPISGHRSVSWYQQTPGQGLQFLFEYFSETQRNKGNFPGRFSGRQFSNSRSEMNVSTLELGDSALYLCASSLGTAGNTIYFGEGSWLTVV.

This clone has only one observation. The J gene is TRBJ1-5, the V gene TRBV27; TRBD1 aligns across 7 bases. V dropped 8 bases and J dropped 6; count of bases not matched to a gene: 13. Germline loops: CDR1 MNHEY, CDR2 SMNVEV (reference sequence). The length of the CDR3 is 15 residues. The CDR3, as DNA: TGTGCCAGCCGTTCCTTAACAGGGGCTGTTCAGCCCCAGCATTTT. This sequence encodes CASRSLTGAVQPQHF.